This TCR beta chain is drawn from a study of T cells in Graves' hyperthyroidism and ophthalmopathy. Amplified TCR beta CDR3 regions came from RNA transcripts. Primed by the HTBI set, a first-round RT-PCR was run on the TCR CDR3. Using its own MiXCR run on the multiplex PCR reads, TCRdb lists one record per CDR3 protein. Among hundreds of thousands of distinct CDR3 sequences listed, less than 25% were seen once. This clonotype showed up many times. The CDR3 consists of 16 residues. In germline, CDR1 is DFQATT, CDR2 SNEGSKA (reference sequence). Trimming took 6 bases from V and 5 from J, leaving 20 bases between them. Each person with ophthalmopathy scored at least 3 on the Clinical Activity Score, reached NOSPECS grade 4 or higher, and had been ill under 3 months.

V gene TRBV20-1 combines with J gene TRBJ1-6; tentatively, D is TRBD1 (5 bases). The sequence was obtained from a man under 40 with Graves' ophthalmopathy. Source material: blood. The CDR3 region is CSAQRAGTRDNSPLHF. In DNA, the CDR3 is TGCAGTGCCCAAAGGGCAGGGACGAGGGATAATTCACCCCTCCACTTT.